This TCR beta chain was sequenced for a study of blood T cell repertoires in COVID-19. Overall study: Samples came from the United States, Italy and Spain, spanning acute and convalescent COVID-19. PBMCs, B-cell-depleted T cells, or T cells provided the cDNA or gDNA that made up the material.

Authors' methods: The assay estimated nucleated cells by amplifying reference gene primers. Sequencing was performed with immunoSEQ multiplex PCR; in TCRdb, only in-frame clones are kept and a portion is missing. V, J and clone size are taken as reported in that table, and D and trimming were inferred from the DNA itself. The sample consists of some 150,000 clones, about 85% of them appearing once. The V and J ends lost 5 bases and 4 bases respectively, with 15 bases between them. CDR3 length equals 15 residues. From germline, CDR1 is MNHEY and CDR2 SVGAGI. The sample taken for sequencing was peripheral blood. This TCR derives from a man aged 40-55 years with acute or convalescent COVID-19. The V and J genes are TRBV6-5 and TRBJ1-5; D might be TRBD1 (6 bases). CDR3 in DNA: TGTGCCAGCAGTACAGGGTCGTTGAGGAATCAGCCCCAGCATTTT. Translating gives CASSTGSLRNQPQHF.